The sequence of this T cell receptor (beta chain) was determined in a study of post-analysis software for immune sequencing data. Study results and limitations: Roughly 5 TRBV segments occurring more often in patients than controls included TRBV5-6, TRBV5-1 and TRBV20-1. Strong same-batch co-clustering of samples appeared with F measure clustering.

Every TCR beta cDNA library bore unique molecular identifiers. Yield was approximately 500,000 cDNA molecules from around 0.96 to 9.9 million T cells. TCRdb fed the PCR reads into MiXCR, producing one record per CDR3 protein. The data hold hundreds of thousands of distinct CDR3 sequences, with approximately 59% observed a single time. In the case of this clonotype: Its matching antigen is unknown.

The CDR3 is 13 amino acids. From germline, CDR1 is KGHSH and CDR2 LQKENI. Deletions cut 3 bases from V and 1 base from J, with 6 bases between. The sample was blood. The receptor was isolated from a girl aged 2-15 years with multiple sclerosis. V is TRBV18 and J is TRBJ1-2; weak D call: TRBD1 (5 bases). CDR3 DNA: TGTGCCAGCTCACCGGGGGTTAACTATGGCTACACCTTC. It encodes CASSPGVNYGYTF.